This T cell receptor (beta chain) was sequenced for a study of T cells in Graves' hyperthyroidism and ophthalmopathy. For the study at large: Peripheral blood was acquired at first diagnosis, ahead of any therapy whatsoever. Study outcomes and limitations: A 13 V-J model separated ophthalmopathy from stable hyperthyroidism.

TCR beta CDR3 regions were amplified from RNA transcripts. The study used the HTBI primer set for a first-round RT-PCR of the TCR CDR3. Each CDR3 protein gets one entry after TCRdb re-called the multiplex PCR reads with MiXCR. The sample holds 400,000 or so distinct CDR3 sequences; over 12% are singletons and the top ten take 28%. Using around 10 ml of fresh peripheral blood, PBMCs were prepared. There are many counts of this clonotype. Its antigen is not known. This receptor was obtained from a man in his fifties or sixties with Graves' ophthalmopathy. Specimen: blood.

The chain's CDR3 is CASSDRDRHNTGELFF. The CDR3 DNA is TGTGCCAGCAGCGACCGGGACAGACATAACACCGGGGAGCTGTTTTTT. The chain uses TRBV7-8 and TRBJ2-2; 7 nucleotides align to TRBD1. The CDR3 length is 16 residues. With V trimmed by 5 bases and J by 2 bases, 8 bases remained unmatched. Germline V lookup: CDR1 SGHVS, CDR2 FQNEAQ.